This is a list of T cell receptor beta chains from one sample in a study of T cells in Graves' hyperthyroidism and ophthalmopathy. TCRdb processed the multiplex PCR reads anew with MiXCR; each CDR3 protein has one entry. Counted here are roughly 840,000 distinct CDR3 sequences, roughly 40% occurring once; the ten biggest clones make up 7.5% to 9.5%. Sequenced input: blood. The source of these receptors is a young man with Graves' hyperthyroidism. The CDR3 runs from the conserved cysteine through the conserved F or W. D genes are given only for firm matches. Clone size is shown for a subset of rows, as once, few, many or a class of expanded clone.

cdr3_length j_call d_call v_call clone_size cdr3_nt cdr3_aa
16 TRBJ1-1 - TRBV6-5 - TGTGCCAGCAGTTACTCACAGGGATCCATGAACACTGAAGCTTTCTTT CASSYSQGSMNTEAFF
15 TRBJ2-7 - TRBV5-6 - TGTGCCAGCAGCTTGGGACTTAAGAGCTCCTACGAGCAGTACTTC CASSLGLKSSYEQYF
15 TRBJ2-5 TRBD1 TRBV25-1 - TGTGCCAGCAGGGACCCACACAGGGGACAAGAGACCCAGTACTTC CASRDPHRGQETQYF
17 TRBJ2-7 - TRBV4-1 few TGCGCCAGCAGCCAAGGAGGATGGCGAGACAGTTCCTACGAGCAGTACTTC CASSQGGWRDSSYEQYF
15 TRBJ1-3 TRBD1 TRBV20-1 - TGCAGTGCTAACCCGGACAGGGAGAAAGGAAACACCATATATTTT CSANPDREKGNTIYF
14 TRBJ2-5 TRBD1 TRBV10-3 - TGTGCCAGCAGCCGAGGACAGGGCGGGAAGACCCAGTACTTC CASSRGQGGKTQYF
15 TRBJ2-7 - TRBV25-1 - TGTGCCAGCAGTCCCCCCTGGGGATCAACCTACGAGCAGTACTTC CASSPPWGSTYEQYF
18 TRBJ2-5 TRBD2 TRBV7-2 - TGTGCCAGCAGCGTAGACGGAGGTAGCGGGGGTCCCCTCGGAACCCAGTACTTC CASSVDGGSGGPLGTQYF
12 TRBJ2-7 - TRBV20-1 few TGCAGTGGGAACAGGGACCCTTACGAGCAGTACTTC CSGNRDPYEQYF
13 TRBJ1-5 - TRBV2 many TGTGCCAGCAGTGTAGGGGACCTGCAGCCCCAGCATTTT CASSVGDLQPQHF
13 TRBJ1-2 - TRBV10-3 - TGTGCCATCAGTGAACACACAAGCTCTGGAAACACCTTC CAISEHTSSGNTF
13 TRBJ1-6 - TRBV9 many TGTGCCAGCAGCCCCGCGGGAGGTTCACCCCTCCACTTT CASSPAGGSPLHF
13 TRBJ1-3 - TRBV7-3 many TGTGCCAGCAGCTTAAGTCGCGGAAACACCATATATTTT CASSLSRGNTIYF
14 TRBJ1-6 - TRBV9 many TGTGCCAGCAGCGCGAGGGGGGGGCTAACACCCCTCCACTTT CASSARGGLTPLHF
15 TRBJ2-7 - TRBV9 many TGTGCCAGCAGCGTAGTGCCTACGGTCCCCTACGAGCAGTACTTC CASSVVPTVPYEQYF
16 TRBJ2-5 TRBD1 TRBV10-3 - TGTGCCATCAGAACGTTAGGGACAGGGGGTCAAGAGACCCAGTACTTC CAIRTLGTGGQETQYF
11 TRBJ2-2 - TRBV4-1 many TGCGCCAGCTCAGCAGCCGGGGAGCTGTTTTTT CASSAAGELFF
16 TRBJ2-5 TRBD2 TRBV5-4 once TGTGCCAGCAGCTTGTCGCTAGCGGGAGTCCAAGAGACCCAGTGCTTC CASSLSLAGVQETQCF
15 TRBJ1-2 - TRBV2 - TGTGCCAGCAGCTTGGAGGGGGACCCGGGAGATGGCTACACCTTC CASSLEGDPGDGYTF
14 TRBJ2-7 - TRBV12-3/TRBV12-4 - TGTGCCAGCAGTTTACACGCGACAGGCAACGAGCAGTACTTC CASSLHATGNEQYF
16 TRBJ2-7 - TRBV2 many TGTGCCAGCAGTGGGTTAGGCGGACCCAGCTCCTACGAGCAGTACTTC CASSGLGGPSSYEQYF
15 TRBJ1-5 TRBD1 TRBV12-3/TRBV12-4 few TGTGCCAGCAGTCCGCGGACAGGGACCCATCAGCCCCAGCATTTT CASSPRTGTHQPQHF
13 TRBJ2-7 - TRBV20-1 - TGCAGTGCTACCCCGGGACAAGACTACGAGCAGTACTTC CSATPGQDYEQYF
16 TRBJ1-1 - TRBV14 - TGTGCCAGCAGCCCGAGCCAGGCAGGCCTGGACACTGAAGCTTTCTTT CASSPSQAGLDTEAFF
14 TRBJ2-7 - TRBV10-3 - TGTGCCAGCAACCTCGATGGGCTGACTTACGAGCAGTACTTC CASNLDGLTYEQYF